This is a list of T cell receptor beta chains from one sample in a study of identical twins' blood T cells. In TCRdb, the 5' RACE reads were re-called with MiXCR into one record per CDR3 protein. The sample has 350,000 to 400,000 distinct CDR3 sequences; about 28% are singletons. Sequences were obtained from PBMCs. The receptor source for this set is a woman aged 18 to 50 in good health. The CDR3 runs from the conserved cysteine through the conserved F or W. The D gene is left open where the match is weak. The listing skips clone size in some rows; elsewhere it reads once, few, many or a size class.

DNA: TGTGCCAGCAGTTCCAGGTGGGCTGGTTTTCAGGGTGAGCAGTTCTTC; CDR3: CASSSRWAGFQGEQFF; D: -; V: TRBV12-3/TRBV12-4; size: -; J: TRBJ2-1
DNA: TGCGCCAGCAGCTTTGGAGCGGGGTCGACAGATACGCAGTATTTT; CDR3: CASSFGAGSTDTQYF; D: TRBD2; V: TRBV5-1; size: few; J: TRBJ2-3
DNA: TGCAGCGTTGTCGAAGGACAAGTGGTTCTAGCTTTCTTT; CDR3: CSVVEGQVVLAFF; D: -; V: TRBV29-1; size: -; J: TRBJ1-1
DNA: TGTGCCAGCAGTTTGGTCAGGAGCGGCGAAGCTTTCTTT; CDR3: CASSLVRSGEAFF; D: -; V: TRBV27; size: -; J: TRBJ1-1
DNA: TGTGCCAGTAGTATAGGGACCGGGACAGCCGAAGCTTTCTTT; CDR3: CASSIGTGTAEAFF; D: TRBD1; V: TRBV19; size: -; J: TRBJ1-1
DNA: TGTGCCAGCAGCTTAATACAGAACACTGAAGCTTTCTTT; CDR3: CASSLIQNTEAFF; D: -; V: TRBV7-2; size: -; J: TRBJ1-1
DNA: TGTGCCAGCAGCTTAGCGGGACTAGCGGCACAAGAGACCCAGTACTTC; CDR3: CASSLAGLAAQETQYF; D: TRBD2; V: TRBV7-8; size: few; J: TRBJ2-5
DNA: TGTGCCAGCAGCCTCCGGAGGGTTAAATATGGGGCCAACGTCCTGACTTTC; CDR3: CASSLRRVKYGANVLTF; D: -; V: TRBV11-1; size: -; J: TRBJ2-6
DNA: TGTGCCACCAGTGCCGGTCCAGCGGGTGGCACAGATACGCAGTATTTT; CDR3: CATSAGPAGGTDTQYF; D: -; V: TRBV24-1; size: few; J: TRBJ2-3
DNA: TGTGCCAGCAGTTTAGTCGTTGGTCGGCGGTCCGGGATCGGGGAGCTGTTTTTT; CDR3: CASSLVVGRRSGIGELFF; D: -; V: TRBV27; size: -; J: TRBJ2-2
DNA: TGTGCCAGCAGCCATCAAAGGACGGCTAAAAAACTGTTTTTT; CDR3: CASSHQRTAKKLFF; D: -; V: TRBV11-1; size: -; J: TRBJ1-4
DNA: TGCGCCAGCAGCTTTGAGGACTATGGCTACACCTTC; CDR3: CASSFEDYGYTF; D: -; V: TRBV5-1; size: -; J: TRBJ1-2
DNA: TGTGCCAGCACTAGAGGGTACAATGAGCAGTTCTTC; CDR3: CASTRGYNEQFF; D: -; V: TRBV12-3/TRBV12-4; size: -; J: TRBJ2-1
DNA: TGCAGTGCTCCCCGGGACCGAGAAGAGACCCAGTACTTC; CDR3: CSAPRDREETQYF; D: -; V: TRBV20-1; size: few; J: TRBJ2-5
DNA: TGTGCCAGCAGTTACTCGTCCTTCGACACTGAAGCTTTCTTT; CDR3: CASSYSSFDTEAFF; D: -; V: TRBV6-5; size: -; J: TRBJ1-1
DNA: TGTGCCAGCTCACCATCGGGGGGCGGCAAAAACATTCAGTACTTC; CDR3: CASSPSGGGKNIQYF; D: -; V: TRBV18; size: -; J: TRBJ2-4
DNA: TGTGCCAGCAGTTACTCGGGAGGGATCTATGGCTACACCTTC; CDR3: CASSYSGGIYGYTF; D: -; V: TRBV6-2/TRBV6-3; size: few; J: TRBJ1-2
DNA: TGTGCCAGCAGTTACGATTGGGACGAGCAGTACTTC; CDR3: CASSYDWDEQYF; D: -; V: TRBV6-2/TRBV6-3; size: many; J: TRBJ2-7
DNA: TGTGCCAGCAGCGGGGGGACAGGAGGTTACAATGAGCAGTTCTTC; CDR3: CASSGGTGGYNEQFF; D: TRBD1; V: TRBV9; size: -; J: TRBJ2-1
DNA: TGCAGTGCTAGAGATCGGGGTAGCGGTAGCACAGATACGCAGTATTTT; CDR3: CSARDRGSGSTDTQYF; D: -; V: TRBV20-1; size: many; J: TRBJ2-3